The 21 T cell receptor beta chains below all came from one sample that was sequenced in a study of CD8+CD57+ T cells in acquired aplastic anemia. Genomic DNA, serving as template, underwent TCR beta VDJ and CDR3 profiling. In TCRdb, the reads were re-called with MiXCR into one record per CDR3 protein. The repertoire includes roughly 160,000 distinct CDR3 sequences, around 48% of them detected once, and roughly 3.1% sits in the top ten. CD8+CD57+ cell expansion, shown by flow cytometry, had occurred in the patients selected for sequencing. Sequenced input: sorted CD4+, CD8+, or CD8+CD57+ T cells (not recorded which) from PBMCs. These receptors were obtained from a human donor with aplastic anemia.

Points on this clonotype: At one boundary the junction diverges from the germline segment, which might be a read error. The rearrangement links TRBV10-1 to TRBJ1-1; no reliable D call. CDR3 length equals 11 residues. Germline CDR1 is WNHNN and CDR2 is SYGVQD (reference sequence). CDR3 DNA: TGCGCCAGCAGTTCCGAAAATGAAGCTTTCTTC. It specifies CASSSENEAFF.

This chain uses TRBV20-1 with TRBJ2-7; no reliable D call. The CDR3 is 14 residues long. The V gene's germline CDR1 is DFQATT and CDR2 SNEGSKA (reference sequence). Trimming removed 1 base at V and 2 bases at J, with 12 bases between. The CDR3 loop is CSARVTLGAYEQYF. The CDR3 DNA sequence: TGCAGTGCTAGAGTCACCCTTGGGGCCTACGAGCAGTACTTC.

The sample holds many counts of this clonotype. The chain joins TRBV19 to TRBJ1-4, with unresolved D. CDR3 length: 13 amino acids. Trimming cost V 7 bases and J 3 bases, with 9 bases left between them. Germline CDR1 reads LNHDA; CDR2 reads SQIVND (reference sequence). Here the CDR3 reads CASNESANEKLFF. CDR3 sequence (DNA): TGTGCCAGTAACGAGTCGGCTAATGAAAAACTGTTTTTT.

This clonotype was counted at least ten times. Here the CDR3 reads CASITRDSYTEAFF. The CDR3 DNA reads as TGTGCCAGTATTACCCGGGACAGTTACACTGAAGCTTTCTTT. This sequence joins TRBV19 and TRBJ1-1, with TRBD1 identical over 7 bases. This CDR3 has 14 residues. Trimming cost V 7 bases and J 3 bases; bases outside gene matches: 8. Germline V lookup: CDR1 LNHDA, CDR2 SQIVND (reference sequence). The variable domain in full, with the rest retrieved from reference TRBV19 and TRBJ1-1, is DGGITQSPKYLFRKEGQNVTLSCEQNLNHDAMYWYRQDPGQGLRLIYYSQIVNDFQKGDIAEGYSVSREKKESFPLTVTSAQKNPTAFYLCASITRDSYTEAFFGQGTRLTVV.

This clonotype was seen many times. This chain uses TRBV10-3 with TRBJ2-7; D is uncertain. The V gene lost 2 bases and the J gene lost 2 bases, with 10 bases spanning the gap. This CDR3 has 14 amino acids. CDR1 and CDR2 from the germline V gene are ENHRY and SYGVKD. This chain's CDR3 is CAISERTATYEQYF. In DNA form, the CDR3 reads TGTGCCATCAGTGAGCGGACGGCAACCTACGAGCAGTACTTC.

This sequence joins TRBV4-1 and TRBJ2-7; no clear D gene. Germline CDR1 and CDR2: MGHRA and YSYEKL. There are 16 residues in the CDR3. V shed 1 base and J shed 3 bases, with 16 bases lying between them. The CDR3 nucleotides read TGCGCCAGCAGCCAAGGTCCCCCCGACATCGACTACGAGCAGTACTTC. Translating gives CASSQGPPDIDYEQYF.

This clonotype was counted many times. A read error may account for a junction end that differs from germline. This chain links TRBV9 with TRBJ2-1, with 14 positions matching TRBD2. Germline CDR1 and CDR2: SGDLS and YYNGEE. The CDR3 sequence is 15 residues long. CDR3 nucleotide sequence: TGTGCCAGCAGCGTCGCTAGTACGGGACTAGCGGGAGTGCACTTC. It specifies CASSVASTGLAGVHF.

This clonotype was picked up one time. DNA of the CDR3: TGTGCCAGCAGCTTAGCGGACAGCCAAGAGACCCAGTACTTC. It is translated as CASSLADSQETQYF. The chain carries TRBV11-1 and TRBJ2-5; TRBD1 might be the D (6 bases). The germline V gene encodes CDR1 SGHAT and CDR2 FQDESV (reference sequence). Between the trimmed V and J ends, which lost 0 bases and 1 base, there was a span of 6 bases. The CDR3 runs to 14 residues.

The chain recombines TRBV6-1 with TRBJ2-7; 10 bases line up with TRBD1. V was clipped by 3 bases and J by 6 bases; unmatched bases: 5. The CDR3 covers 14 residues. The germline V gene encodes CDR1 MNHNS and CDR2 SASEGT. CDR3 residues: CASSEPGQGREQYF. The CDR3, as DNA: TGTGCCAGCAGTGAGCCGGGACAGGGGCGCGAGCAGTACTTC.

V is TRBV15 and J is TRBJ2-7, with D tentatively TRBD2 (6 bases). Deletions cut 9 bases from V and 0 bases from J, with 12 bases between. The CDR3 sequence is 13 residues long. Germline V CDR1 and CDR2: LNHNV, YYDKDF (reference sequence). The CDR3: CATRAEGSYEQYF. The CDR3 nucleotides read TGTGCCACAAGGGCGGAGGGCTCCTACGAGCAGTACTTC.

The chain uses TRBV25-1 and TRBJ1-1, with D possibly being TRBD1 (6 bases). The germline V gene encodes CDR1 MGHDK and CDR2 SYGVNS. The CDR3 runs to 15 residues. Trimming removed 2 bases from V and 4 bases from J, with 14 bases in between. In DNA form, the CDR3 reads TGTGCCAGCAGTGAAGTAGGGGGATCGAGCACTGAAGCTTTCTTT. Amino acids: CASSEVGGSSTEAFF.

This clonotype showed up many times. This sequence joins TRBV19 and TRBJ1-4, with 9 bases aligning to TRBD1. Unmatched junction bases numbered 3, after V lost 3 bases and J lost 7 bases. This CDR3 contains 14 residues. Germline V CDR1 and CDR2: LNHDA, SQIVND (reference sequence). CDR3 bases: TGTGCCAGTAGTATTACAGGGGGCCGTGAAAAACTGTTTTTT. The encoded protein is CASSITGGREKLFF.

The table lists this clonotype with many counts. CDR3 in amino acids: CASTRRATNEKLFF. In DNA form, the CDR3 reads TGTGCCAGCACCCGGAGGGCAACTAATGAAAAACTGTTTTTT. This chain joins TRBV6-1 and TRBJ1-4; D remains unclear. The CDR3 is 14 amino acids. Trimming shortened V by 7 bases and J by 0 bases, and 9 bases separated the two germline ends. CDR1 is MNHNS and CDR2 is SASEGT in the germline V gene.

The rearrangement links TRBV30 to TRBJ2-6, with D unclear. Germline V CDR1 and CDR2: GTSNPN, SVGIG (reference sequence). The CDR3 length is 14 residues. Trimming took off 0 bases at V and 4 bases at J, with 7 bases between the two ends. The CDR3 region is CAWSVSAGANVLTF. The CDR3 nucleotides are TGTGCCTGGAGTGTATCGGCAGGGGCCAACGTCCTGACTTTC.

J is TRBJ1-1 and V is TRBV15; D possibly corresponds to TRBD1 (5 bases). Trimming removed 1 base from V and 4 bases from J, with 10 bases in between. The CDR3 is 14 residues long. Per the germline V gene, CDR1 is LNHNV and CDR2 is YYDKDF (reference sequence). The CDR3 bases are TGTGCCACCAGCAGAGGAACAGGCCGCACTGAAGCTTTCTTT. It is translated as CATSRGTGRTEAFF.

Comment on this clonotype: Mismatch with germline at one junction end may stem from a read error. The rearrangement joins TRBV5-1 to TRBJ1-4, with no clear D. This CDR3 spans 13 amino acids. Germline V gene data show CDR1 as SGHRS and CDR2 as YFSETQ. The CDR3 loop reads CASSKDGGEKLSF. CDR3 coding DNA: TGCGCCAGCAGCAAGGATGGCGGAGAAAAACTGTCTTTT.

A word on this clonotype: Relative to the germline gene, one junction end is altered; a read error may explain this. The chain couples TRBV19 to TRBJ1-1; TRBD1 aligns across 9 bases. The germline V gene encodes CDR1 LNHDA and CDR2 SQIVND (reference sequence). CDR3 length equals 14 residues. CDR3 coding DNA: TGTGCCAGTAGTATTGGGACAGGGAACGCTGAAGCTCTCTTT. Translation gives CASSIGTGNAEALF.

This clonotype has at least ten counts. V and J are TRBV5-1 and TRBJ1-2, with D hard to call. This CDR3 has 13 residues. V dropped 4 bases and J dropped 3 bases, with 10 bases sitting between them. CDR1 and CDR2 (germline): SGHRS, YFSETQ. The CDR3 sequence: CASSREGDYGYTF. In DNA form, the CDR3 reads TGCGCCAGCAGCAGAGAGGGAGACTATGGCTACACCTTC.

The chain employs TRBV5-1 and TRBJ1-1; the D gene is possibly TRBD1 (6 bases). Trimming took 3 bases from V and 0 from J, leaving 9 bases between them. The germline CDR1 and CDR2 sequences are SGHRS and YFSETQ. The CDR3 extends over 14 amino acids. The CDR3 reads CASSSGHLNTEAFF. The CDR3 DNA follows: TGCGCCAGCAGCTCGGGACACCTGAACACTGAAGCTTTCTTT.

The V and J genes are TRBV7-9 and TRBJ1-2; no definite D call. V was trimmed by 2 bases and J by 4 bases, leaving 8 bases between them. Looked up from germline, CDR1 is SEHNR and CDR2 is FQNEAQ (reference sequence). The CDR3 length is 13 residues. The CDR3 is CASSLTRTYGYTF. The CDR3 nucleotides read TGTGCCAGCAGCTTAACAAGGACCTATGGCTACACCTTC. The complete variable domain, with remaining parts taken from reference TRBV7-9 and TRBJ1-2, reads DTGVSQNPRHKITKRGQNVTFRCDPISEHNRLYWYRQTLGQGPEFLTYFQNEAQLEKSRLLSDRFSAERPKGSFSTLEIQRTEQGDSAMYLCASSLTRTYGYTFGSGTRLTVV.

This clonotype occurred many times. The chain carries TRBV12-5 and TRBJ2-5, with 8 bases lining up with TRBD1. CDR3 length: 16 residues. Germline-derived CDR1 and CDR2 are LGHNT and FRNRAP. Germline trimming cut 2 bases from V and 3 bases from J; bases unmatched to any gene: 8. The CDR3 DNA is TGTGCTAGTGGTTTGAGGCCGGGGACAGGAAAAGAGACCCAGTACTTC. Amino acid sequence: CASGLRPGTGKETQYF.